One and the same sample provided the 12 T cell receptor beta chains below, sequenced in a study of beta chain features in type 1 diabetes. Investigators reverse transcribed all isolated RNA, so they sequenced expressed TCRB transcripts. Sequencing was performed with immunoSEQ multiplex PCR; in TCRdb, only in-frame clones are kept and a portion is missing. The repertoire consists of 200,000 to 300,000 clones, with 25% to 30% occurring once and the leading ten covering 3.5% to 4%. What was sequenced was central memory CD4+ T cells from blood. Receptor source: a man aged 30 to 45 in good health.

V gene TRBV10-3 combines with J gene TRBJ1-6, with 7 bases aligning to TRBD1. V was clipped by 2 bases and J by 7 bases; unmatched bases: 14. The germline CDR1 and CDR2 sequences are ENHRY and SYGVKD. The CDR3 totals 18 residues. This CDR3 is CAISEPLAGTETNSPLHF. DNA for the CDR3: TGTGCCATCAGTGAGCCATTGGCCGGGACAGAGACCAATTCACCCCTCCACTTT.

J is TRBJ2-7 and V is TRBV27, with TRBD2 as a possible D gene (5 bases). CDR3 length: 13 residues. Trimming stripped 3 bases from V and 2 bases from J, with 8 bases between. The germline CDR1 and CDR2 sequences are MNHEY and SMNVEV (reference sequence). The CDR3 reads CASSFGLPYEQYF. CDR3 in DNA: TGTGCCAGCAGTTTCGGACTCCCCTACGAGCAGTACTTC.

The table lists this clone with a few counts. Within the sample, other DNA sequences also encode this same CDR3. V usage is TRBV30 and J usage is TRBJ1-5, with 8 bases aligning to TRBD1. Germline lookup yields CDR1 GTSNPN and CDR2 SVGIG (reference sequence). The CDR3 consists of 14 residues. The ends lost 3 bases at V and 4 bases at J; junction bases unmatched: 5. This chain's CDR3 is CAWSPGQGNQPQHF. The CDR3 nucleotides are TGTGCCTGGAGCCCCGGACAGGGAAATCAGCCCCAGCATTTT.

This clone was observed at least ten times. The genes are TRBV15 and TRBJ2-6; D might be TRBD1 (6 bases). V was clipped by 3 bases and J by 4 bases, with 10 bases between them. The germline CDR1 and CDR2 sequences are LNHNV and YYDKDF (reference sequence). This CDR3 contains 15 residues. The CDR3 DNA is TGTGCCACCAGCAGGGCAGGGACAGGGGCCAACGTCCTGACTTTC. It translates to CATSRAGTGANVLTF.

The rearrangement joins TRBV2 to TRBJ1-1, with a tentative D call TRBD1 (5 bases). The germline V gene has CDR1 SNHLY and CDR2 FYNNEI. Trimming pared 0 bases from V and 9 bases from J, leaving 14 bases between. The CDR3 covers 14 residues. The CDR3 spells CASSEAPQGWKAFF. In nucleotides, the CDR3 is TGTGCCAGCAGTGAAGCTCCGCAGGGATGGAAAGCTTTCTTT.

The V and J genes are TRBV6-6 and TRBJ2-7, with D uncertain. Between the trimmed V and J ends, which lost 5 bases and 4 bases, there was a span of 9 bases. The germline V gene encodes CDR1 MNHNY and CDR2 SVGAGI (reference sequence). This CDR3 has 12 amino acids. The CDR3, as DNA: TGTGCCAGCAGTAATATGAAGTACGAGCAGTACTTC. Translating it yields CASSNMKYEQYF.

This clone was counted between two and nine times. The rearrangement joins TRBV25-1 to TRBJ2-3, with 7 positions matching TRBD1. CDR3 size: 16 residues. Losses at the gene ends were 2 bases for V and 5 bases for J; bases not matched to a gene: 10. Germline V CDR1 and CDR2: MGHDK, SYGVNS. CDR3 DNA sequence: TGTGCCAGCAGTGAACAAGGGGGCGTAGGAAAAGATACGCAGTATTTT. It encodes CASSEQGGVGKDTQYF.

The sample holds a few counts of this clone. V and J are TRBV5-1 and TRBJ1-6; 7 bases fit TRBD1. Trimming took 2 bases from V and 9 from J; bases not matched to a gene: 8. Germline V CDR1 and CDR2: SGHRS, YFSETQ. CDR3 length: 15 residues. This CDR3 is CASSLTGTASSPLHF. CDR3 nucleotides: TGCGCCAGCAGCTTAACCGGGACAGCCTCTTCACCCCTCCACTTT.

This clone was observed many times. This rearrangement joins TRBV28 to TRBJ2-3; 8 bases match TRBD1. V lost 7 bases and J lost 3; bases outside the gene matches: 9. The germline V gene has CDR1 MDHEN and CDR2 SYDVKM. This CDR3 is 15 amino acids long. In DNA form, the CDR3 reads TGTGCCAGCACCTGGATAAGGGACAGGACAGATACGCAGTATTTT. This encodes CASTWIRDRTDTQYF.

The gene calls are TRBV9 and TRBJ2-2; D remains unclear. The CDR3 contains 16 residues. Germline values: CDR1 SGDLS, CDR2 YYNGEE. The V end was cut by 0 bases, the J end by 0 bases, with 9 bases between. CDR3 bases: TGTGCCAGCAGCGTAGGAATAACGGCGAACACCGGGGAGCTGTTTTTT. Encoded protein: CASSVGITANTGELFF.

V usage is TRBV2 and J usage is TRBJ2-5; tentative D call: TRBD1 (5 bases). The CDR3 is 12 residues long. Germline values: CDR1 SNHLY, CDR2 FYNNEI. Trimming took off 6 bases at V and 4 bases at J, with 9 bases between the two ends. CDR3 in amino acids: CASRDIRETQYF. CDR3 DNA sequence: TGTGCCAGCAGGGACATTCGAGAGACCCAGTACTTC.

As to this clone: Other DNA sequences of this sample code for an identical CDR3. The CDR3 DNA reads as TGCAGTGCTAGAGATTTTGAGACCCAGTACTTC. Its protein product is CSARDFETQYF. The chain recombines TRBV20-1 with TRBJ2-5; no definite D call. The germline V and J ends were trimmed by 0 bases and 5 bases, with 4 bases remaining between them. Germline CDR1 reads DFQATT; CDR2 reads SNEGSKA (reference sequence). This CDR3 has 11 amino acids.